The 21 T cell receptor beta chains below come from one sample, sequenced in a study of Ad26.COV2.S vaccination and SARS-CoV-2 variants. Assay used: immunoSEQ multiplex PCR; TCRdb lists only in-frame clones, some missing. The sample holds roughly 250,000 clones, around 88% seen once. The treatment here: about 20 received Ad26.COV2.S at low or high dose, single or two shots; 5 received placebo; per-sample allocation not given. Samples analyzed were those drawn on day 63 after the first vaccine or placebo injection. The sequences come from peripheral blood, collected in a trial of Ad26.COV2.S vaccine versus placebo. Receptors were obtained from a person aged 18-65 years who received the Ad26.COV2.S COVID-19 vaccine or a placebo.

This clone was detected only a few times. The chain is built from TRBV20-1 and TRBJ1-2; 8 bases are shared with TRBD1. V gave up 3 bases and J gave up 2 bases; unmatched junction bases: 5. CDR3 size: 14 residues. Germline V gene lookup returns CDR1 DFQATT and CDR2 SNEGSKA (reference sequence). The CDR3 sequence: CSASGGQGNYGYTF. The CDR3, as DNA: TGCAGTGCTAGTGGTGGACAGGGAAACTATGGCTACACCTTC.

In its sample, this clone was seen once. V gene TRBV16 combines with J gene TRBJ2-3; TRBD2 might be the D (6 bases). The CDR3 length is 15 residues. Germline loops: CDR1 KGHSY, CDR2 FQNENV. V was clipped by 0 bases and J by 5 bases, with 12 bases between them. CDR3 nucleotide sequence: TGTGCCAGCAGCCAATCGTTCCGGGACTTAGATACGCAGTATTTT. Translating gives CASSQSFRDLDTQYF. The full variable domain, rest sourced from reference TRBV16 and TRBJ2-3, is GEEVAQTPKHLVRGEGQKAKLYCAPIKGHSYVFWYQQVLKNEFKFLISFQNENVFDETGMPKERFSAKCLPNSPCSLEIQATKLEDSAVYFCASSQSFRDLDTQYFGPGTRLTVL.

This rearrangement joins TRBV12-3 or TRBV12-4 to TRBJ1-5, with D uncertain. The CDR3 is 13 amino acids. V shed 6 bases and J shed 4 bases, with 10 bases lying between them. CDR3 DNA: TGTGCCAGCAGCCCGGGCAGTAATCAGCCCCAGCATTTT. As protein: CASSPGSNQPQHF.

The chain recombines TRBV7-2 with TRBJ2-3, with D possibly being TRBD1 (6 bases). This CDR3 has 15 residues. Germline V gene lookup returns CDR1 SGHTA and CDR2 FQGNSA. V lost 1 base to trimming and J lost 1 base, with 9 bases between them. The CDR3 DNA follows: TGTGCCAGCAGCTTAGGGGGGCGCCGCACAGATACGCAGTATTTT. This sequence encodes CASSLGGRRTDTQYF.

This chain uses TRBV4-2 with TRBJ1-2; tentative D call: TRBD1 (6 bases). V gave up 0 bases and J gave up 4 bases, with 12 bases separating them. The CDR3 has 15 residues. Per the germline V gene, CDR1 is LGHNA and CDR2 is YNFKEQ. CDR3 nucleotides: TGTGCCAGCAGCCAAGATCTCAGGGGAACCTATGGCTACACCTTC. Translation: CASSQDLRGTYGYTF.

V usage is TRBV6-5 and J usage is TRBJ2-1, with 10 nucleotides matching TRBD2. CDR1 is MNHEY and CDR2 is SVGAGI in the germline V gene. Germline trimming cut 0 bases from V and 7 bases from J; bases unmatched to any gene: 6. The length of the CDR3 is 16 residues. CDR3 sequence reads: CASSYSPSGSRNEQFF. In nucleotides, the CDR3 is TGTGCCAGCAGTTACTCTCCTAGCGGGAGTCGGAATGAGCAGTTCTTC.

The chain couples TRBV7-6 to TRBJ2-1; 8 bases fit TRBD1. CDR3 length equals 15 residues. J lost 2 bases, V lost 1 base, and 1 base had no gene match. The germline gives CDR1 SGHVS, CDR2 FNYEAQ. CDR3 amino acids: CASSLGQGPYNEQFF. CDR3 DNA sequence: TGTGCCAGCAGCTTAGGACAGGGGCCCTACAATGAGCAGTTCTTC.

The rearrangement uses TRBV3-1 (or the pseudogene TRBV3-2) and TRBJ2-5, with unresolved D. This CDR3 contains 14 residues. V lost 0 bases and J 2 bases, leaving 7 bases between the germline ends. Germline V gives CDR1 LGHDT, CDR2 YNNKEL (reference sequence). CDR3 DNA sequence: TGTGCCAGCAGCCAAGAGGTTGAACAAGAGACCCAGTACTTC. Its translation is CASSQEVEQETQYF.

The chain carries TRBV16 and TRBJ2-5; tentatively, D is TRBD1 (6 bases). V lost 1 base to trimming and J lost 7 bases, with 16 bases between them. The germline gives CDR1 KGHSY, CDR2 FQNENV. The CDR3 loop spans 15 amino acids. The CDR3 DNA follows: TGTGCCAGCAGCCAATTATGGACAGACGCAAGGACCCAGTACTTC. This encodes CASSQLWTDARTQYF.

V gene TRBV5-1 combines with J gene TRBJ1-2; 11 bases align to TRBD1. The V segment lost 3 bases and the J segment 8 bases; nucleotides outside the gene matches: 6. CDR1 SGHRS and CDR2 YFSETQ come from the germline V gene. CDR3 length: 14 residues. This CDR3 reads CASSSRTGGQGYTF. The CDR3 DNA sequence: TGCGCCAGCAGCTCCAGGACAGGGGGCCAGGGCTACACCTTC.

The chain employs TRBV18 and TRBJ2-2; D possibly corresponds to TRBD2 (6 bases). The germline CDR1 and CDR2 sequences are KGHSH and LQKENI. The CDR3 spans 15 residues. V was trimmed by 4 bases and J by 0 bases, leaving 9 bases between them. CDR3 coding DNA: TGTGCCAGCTCACTGGGGACTTCGAACACCGGGGAGCTGTTTTTT. This codes for CASSLGTSNTGELFF.

This clone came up once. This rearrangement joins TRBV5-1 to TRBJ2-1; D gene uncertain. The CDR3 is 13 amino acids. Germline lookup yields CDR1 SGHRS and CDR2 YFSETQ. Trimming pared 4 bases from V and 5 bases from J, leaving 10 bases between. CDR3 residues: CASSPPNDNEQFF. CDR3 nucleotides: TGCGCCAGCAGCCCCCCCAACGACAATGAGCAGTTCTTC.

The chain combines TRBV2 with TRBJ1-2, with a possible D match to TRBD1 (6 bases). V was clipped by 2 bases and J by 7 bases, with 11 bases between them. The CDR3 has 13 residues. In germline, CDR1 is SNHLY, CDR2 FYNNEI. The CDR3 sequence: CASSENQGSGYTF. The DNA for the CDR3 is TGTGCCAGCAGTGAAAATCAGGGGAGTGGCTACACCTTC.

The V and J genes are TRBV7-2 and TRBJ1-1; 7 bases line up with TRBD1. The trim removed 4 bases at V and 7 bases at J, leaving 12 bases unmatched. The CDR3 covers 15 residues. Germline lookup yields CDR1 SGHTA and CDR2 FQGNSA. The chain's CDR3 is CASSWDSATGVEAFF. As DNA, the CDR3 is TGTGCCAGCAGCTGGGACAGTGCGACCGGCGTTGAAGCTTTCTTT.

About this clone: The sample contains more than one DNA sequence encoding this CDR3. This chain uses TRBV18 with TRBJ1-1, with no clear D. The CDR3 extends over 13 amino acids. V was clipped by 2 bases and J by 3 bases, with 7 bases between them. Germline V gives CDR1 KGHSH, CDR2 LQKENI. CDR3 nucleotide sequence: TGTGCCAGCTCACCAAGGCAAGACACTGAAGCTTTCTTT. Its protein product is CASSPRQDTEAFF.

The chain combines TRBV9 with TRBJ2-3, with TRBD2 identical over 7 bases. In germline, CDR1 is SGDLS, CDR2 YYNGEE. J lost 3 bases, V lost 6 bases, and 10 bases had no gene match. The CDR3 spans 15 residues. The chain's CDR3 is CASNRAGSWTDTQYF. The CDR3 coding sequence is TGTGCCAGCAACCGAGCGGGGAGTTGGACAGATACGCAGTATTTT.

The genes are TRBV27 and TRBJ1-5; 9 bases line up with TRBD1. Germline trimming cut 2 bases from V and 4 bases from J; bases unmatched to any gene: 18. Germline assignment: CDR1 MNHEY and CDR2 SMNVEV (reference sequence). The CDR3 has 20 residues. The CDR3 nucleotides are TGTGCCAGCAGTTTAGCAGCCGGGACAGGGAGGTTCGGGCTAAATCAGCCCCAGCATTTT. This translates into CASSLAAGTGRFGLNQPQHF.

The J gene is TRBJ2-7, the V gene TRBV30; D gene unclear. Germline V gene sequence: CDR1 GTSNPN, CDR2 SVGIG (reference sequence). V dropped 0 bases and J dropped 2 bases, with 26 bases sitting between them. The CDR3 spans 19 residues. In DNA form, the CDR3 reads TGTGCCTGGAGTGTAGCTCTGGGTGTAAGAAGATCCACTACCTACGAGCAGTACTTC. Translation: CAWSVALGVRRSTTYEQYF.

The J gene is TRBJ1-1, the V gene TRBV7-8, with D possibly matching TRBD1 (6 bases). The CDR3 is 14 residues long. V was clipped by 10 bases and J by 0 bases, with 15 bases between them. The germline gives CDR1 SGHVS, CDR2 FQNEAQ. CDR3 nucleotide sequence: TGTGCCATCGGAGTGGACAGCATGAACACTGAAGCTTTCTTT. The encoded protein is CAIGVDSMNTEAFF.

The chain joins TRBV7-3 to TRBJ1-2; TRBD1 matches at 12 bases. Unmatched junction bases numbered 13, after V lost 1 base and J lost 7 bases. Germline V gives CDR1 SGHTA, CDR2 FQGTGA. The CDR3 runs to 18 residues. CDR3 sequence: CASSLRPGRGQGASGYTF. CDR3 nucleotide sequence: TGTGCCAGCAGCTTAAGACCAGGGAGGGGACAGGGGGCGTCTGGCTACACCTTC.

This sequence joins TRBV4-1 and TRBJ2-6; D is uncertain. V was clipped by 0 bases and J by 0 bases, with 3 bases between them. Germline V gene sequence: CDR1 MGHRA, CDR2 YSYEKL. The length of the CDR3 is 15 residues. The CDR3 is CASSQDRSGANVLTF. CDR3 nucleotide sequence: TGCGCCAGCAGCCAAGATCGCTCTGGGGCCAACGTCCTGACTTTC.